A selection of T cell receptor beta chains follows, all from one sample in a study of early T cells in non-severe SARS-CoV-2 infection. TCRdb reanalysed the 5' RACE reads using MiXCR and keeps one entry per CDR3 protein. The data show around 47,000 distinct CDR3 sequences, approximately 11% seen once. The material sequenced was whole blood. Source of these receptors: an adult who was a healthcare worker with PCR-confirmed SARS-CoV-2 infection or an uninfected control (not recorded which). Each CDR3 is given with its conserved first and last residue. Fields, in order: clone size, V gene, D gene, J gene, CDR3 protein, CDR3 DNA. A D gene is named only where the DNA matches it firmly. Part of the rows lack a size; the others show once, few, many or a class for expanded clones.

>few|TRBV12-3/TRBV12-4|-|TRBJ2-3
CASSRTVDTQYF
TGTGCCAGCAGCCGGACCGTCGATACGCAGTATTTT
>-|TRBV6-5|TRBD1|TRBJ1-1
CVSSYQTGIEAFF
TGTGTCAGCAGTTACCAGACAGGGATTGAAGCTTTCTTT
>many|TRBV3-1|-|TRBJ2-1
CASSPDSRFGNEQFF
TGTGCCAGCAGCCCCGATTCCCGCTTTGGCAATGAGCAGTTCTTC
>many|TRBV6-2/TRBV6-3|TRBD1|TRBJ1-5
CASSYRDRAFGNQPQHF
TGTGCCAGCAGTTATAGGGACAGGGCCTTTGGCAATCAGCCCCAGCATTTT
>-|TRBV12-3/TRBV12-4|TRBD1|TRBJ2-6
CASSLMDRAAGANVLTF
TGTGCCAGCAGTTTAATGGACAGGGCTGCTGGGGCCAACGTCCTGACTTTC
>many|TRBV4-1|-|TRBJ2-1
CASSQERGHIYNEQFF
TGCGCCAGCAGCCAAGAAAGGGGACACATCTACAATGAGCAGTTCTTC
>-|TRBV6-5|-|TRBJ1-6
CASTYGLNSPLHF
TGTGCCAGCACCTACGGGCTTAATTCACCCCTCCACTTT
>many|TRBV5-1|TRBD2|TRBJ2-3
CASSLLAGGTDTQYF
TGCGCCAGCAGCCTACTAGCGGGGGGCACAGATACGCAGTATTTT
>few|TRBV18|-|TRBJ1-1
CASSTEGNTEAFF
TGTGCCAGCTCAACGGAAGGAAACACTGAAGCTTTCTTT
>many|TRBV29-1|-|TRBJ1-2
CSVDPSVGGTNYGYTF
TGCAGCGTCGACCCATCTGTTGGGGGCACTAACTATGGCTACACCTTC
>many|TRBV18|-|TRBJ1-3
CASSPNFGHLSGNTIYF
TGTGCCAGCTCACCAAACTTCGGACACCTCTCTGGAAACACCATATATTTT
>-|TRBV6-5|-|TRBJ2-1
CASSQTTGWRQFF
TGTGCCAGCAGCCAAACAACAGGTTGGAGGCAGTTCTTC
>many|TRBV10-3|-|TRBJ2-6
CAISGTYSGANVLTF
TGTGCCATCAGTGGGACGTACTCTGGGGCCAACGTCCTGACTTTC
>few|TRBV12-3/TRBV12-4|-|TRBJ1-4
CASSALGLRVKLFF
TGTGCCAGCAGTGCCCTTGGGTTGCGCGTAAAACTGTTTTTT
>few|TRBV20-1|-|TRBJ2-7
CSASRGGGQYF
TGCAGTGCTAGCCGCGGTGGGGGGCAGTACTTC
>-|TRBV7-9|-|TRBJ1-1
CASSSHRVTNTEAFF
TGTGCCAGCAGCTCTCACAGGGTGACGAACACTGAAGCTTTCTTT
>few|TRBV12-3/TRBV12-4|TRBD1|TRBJ2-7
CASSLTGAYEQYF
TGTGCCAGCAGTTTAACAGGGGCCTACGAGCAGTACTTC
>-|TRBV28|-|TRBJ2-1
CASRLGPSYNEQFF
TGTGCCAGCAGATTAGGGCCGTCCTACAATGAGCAGTTCTTC
>-|TRBV19|-|TRBJ2-7
CASSIQGHEQYF
TGTGCCAGTAGTATTCAGGGCCACGAGCAGTACTTC
>medium-sized|TRBV19|-|TRBJ2-6
CASSPRRNSGANVLTF
TGTGCCAGTAGTCCGCGACGGAACTCTGGGGCCAACGTCCTGACTTTC
>few|TRBV12-3/TRBV12-4|-|TRBJ2-5
CASRYSQETQYF
TGTGCCAGCAGGTACTCCCAAGAGACCCAGTACTTC
>-|TRBV20-1|-|TRBJ2-1
CSARGQHEQFF
TGCAGTGCTAGAGGGCAGCATGAGCAGTTCTTC
>-|TRBV7-2|TRBD1|TRBJ1-1
CASSLGDRNTEAFF
TGTGCCAGCAGCTTAGGGGACAGGAACACTGAAGCTTTCTTT
>many|TRBV6-6|-|TRBJ1-2
CASSPLRQEVGYTF
TGTGCCAGCAGTCCTCTAAGGCAAGAGGTTGGCTACACCTTC
>few|TRBV7-8|TRBD2|TRBJ2-7
CASSKDRSGGAYEQYF
TGTGCCAGCAGCAAAGACCGCAGCGGGGGGGCCTACGAGCAGTACTTC
>few|TRBV9|TRBD1|TRBJ1-3
CASSVDMGQGYNTIYF
TGTGCCAGCAGCGTAGATATGGGACAGGGGTACAACACCATATATTTT
>once|TRBV5-1|TRBD1|TRBJ2-1
CVSSRTGGNNEQFF
TGCGTCAGCAGCCGGACAGGGGGAAACAATGAGCAGTTCTTC
>-|TRBV5-5|-|TRBJ2-1
CASSFGVPSYNEQFF
TGTGCCAGCAGCTTTGGCGTCCCCTCCTACAATGAGCAGTTCTTC
>few|TRBV20-1|TRBD1|TRBJ2-2
CSAKGQPNTGELFF
TGCAGTGCCAAGGGACAGCCGAACACCGGGGAGCTGTTTTTT
>-|TRBV6-2/TRBV6-3|-|TRBJ2-3
CATDQGLGGTDTQYF
TGTGCCACCGATCAGGGCCTCGGGGGCACAGATACGCAGTATTTT
>few|TRBV6-2/TRBV6-3|-|TRBJ1-5
CASSYSLSNQPQHF
TGTGCCAGCAGTTACTCTCTTAGCAATCAGCCCCAGCATTTT
>many|TRBV25-1|-|TRBJ1-2
CASSEGGVQGFYGYTF
TGTGCCAGCAGTGAAGGCGGGGTTCAGGGGTTCTATGGCTACACCTTC
>many|TRBV5-4|TRBD1|TRBJ2-7
CASSFRDRVYEQYF
TGTGCCAGCAGCTTCCGGGACAGAGTCTACGAGCAGTACTTC